This T cell receptor beta chain was observed in a study of cytomegalovirus exposure and HLA in healthy donors (TCRdb year 2017). Describing the broader study: In an earlier analysis of approximately 500 of the donors, around 300 Gb of sequence data and 117 million unique TCR beta sequences from 150 million to 200 million T cells were reported. An early release that covered some 630 HLA-typed donors contained approximately 300 gigabases of sequencing data and some 87 million unique TCR sequences. Among the approximately 430 genotyped donors, around 81% belonged to the genetic ancestry cluster associated with self-reported Caucasian donors. The study aimed to test whether cataloging public T cell receptors could reveal signatures of past pathogen exposure. Using immunosequencing, the study profiled T cell repertoires from 666 subjects and related those repertoires to cytomegalovirus serostatus. A separate validation cohort of 90 to 150 different subjects was used in addition to the 666-subject first cohort. High-throughput TCR immunosequencing, statistical association of individual TCRs with disease status, and machine learning were combined to predict cytomegalovirus infection status. A later analysis re-examined previously published TCR beta repertoires from just over 650 donors and added high-resolution HLA genotyping to investigate patterns of TCR occurrence. Rather than drawing on any new phenotypic data, the later analysis identified candidate immune exposures from TCR beta sequences and the way those sequences occurred across donors. An earlier analysis of several hundred of the donors used high-throughput TCR beta sequencing to judge whether each TCR beta V gene segment behaved as functional or pseudogenic. Donor age, sex, ethnicity and CMV serostatus were compiled together with the repertoire data. Genome-wide SNP genotypes for about 65% of the roughly 670 donors were used in a later genetic analysis, which treated that subset as a discovery cohort. All discovery cohort repertoires had been generated using a single sequencing platform. Class I and class II HLA loci were covered by the typing at four-digit resolution. The number of typed donors differed by locus: about 629-640 for A, B, C, DRB1 and DQB1; 522 for DQA1; 606 for DPA1; and around 450 for DPB1. Four or five DR-DQ haplotypes were handled as single units for association and clustering because linkage in the cohort was strong. Among 398 genotyped donors of the cohort, an average of approximately 240,000 unique TCR beta nucleotide sequences was sequenced per donor, of which about 19% were non-productive. Overall study results and their limits: Cytomegalovirus status was reported to be diagnosed by the classifier with high specificity and sensitivity in both the original and validation cohorts. A further reported finding was that TCR beta sequences accurately predicted the HLA-A and HLA-B alleles for most subjects in the first cohort. Broadly in line with IMGT annotations, most TCR beta V segments showed up in productive rearrangements about 90% or about 30% of the time in an earlier analysis of several hundred of the donors. According to the authors, the approach could potentially be generalized to other disease states and immunological phenotypes. A later genetic analysis reported fewer N-insertions in productive TCRs among donors in an Asian-associated ancestry cluster than the approximately 700-donor mean. Most TCR sequences were seen in very few donors, while some public TCRs were found in many individuals. When HLA alleles, especially DR and DQ, strongly co-occurred, attributing TCR associations to individual alleles was difficult. A later analysis found that TCR association rates varied across HLA loci, with DRB1 alleles showing the most associated TCRs and HLA-C alleles the fewest. In vitro tests confirmed that a few of the cytomegalovirus-associated TCR beta chains recognize cytomegalovirus antigens. CMV serostatus was the only immune exposure information available for the cohort. The cohort was sequenced for TCR beta chains only, and without alpha or paired-chain data the features that could be detected were limited. The 87-base-pair reads could not distinguish some IMGT-functional V segments, including TRBV6-2 and TRBV6-3, so those segments were excluded. At a false discovery rate of 0.05, a later analysis linked under 20,000 TCR beta sequences to specific HLA alleles. Because counts were too low, around 17 rarely observed V segments, including chromosome 9 orphons, were left out of the earlier analysis of 587 of the donors. A later analysis reported that several top co-occurrence clusters appeared linked to parvovirus B19, influenza, CMV and Epstein-Barr virus. Because HLA typing was unavailable for some donors at each locus, only the typed subset was used in association tests. Correlated functional status among segregating V segments might be attributable to linkage disequilibrium, but an unknown experimental factor could not be ruled out. A cluster of highly shared sequence variants was judged likely to be a technical artifact of the sequencing pipeline. Sequencing depth was assumed to be roughly uniform across donors in the presence/absence analyses, though that assumption may not hold. The study gave a list of 150 to 200 TCR beta chains associated with cytomegalovirus. In a later genetic analysis, a missense DCLRE1C variant was associated with V-gene and J-gene trimming of TCR beta chains, and the association was replicated in an independent cohort. According to a later analysis, most CMV-associated TCR beta chains appeared to be HLA-restricted, and the HLA associations seemed to be driven largely by CMV exposure. Compared with equally common non-associated chains, HLA-associated TCR beta chains in a later analysis were more clonally expanded and had lower generation probabilities.

Libraries were constructed by the immunoSEQ multiplex PCR assay. For the multiplex PCR, a mixture combining 60 forward primers for TCR Vbeta segments and 13 reverse primers for TCR Jbeta segments was used. Amplification of the CDR3 region of rearranged TCR beta genes was performed with a multiplex PCR assay on genomic DNA. Amplified TCR beta libraries were sequenced as 87-base-pair reads on the Illumina HiSeq System. In the authors' own workflow: A later analysis counted approximately 74 million unique TCR beta chains across the 640 or so repertoires, and some 11 million of these chains were shared by at least two donors. A nearest-neighbor algorithm error-corrected the raw reads and collapsed the reads into unique sequences, merging closely related sequences to remove PCR and sequencing errors. CDR3 sequences were aligned to IMGT reference sequences to assign V, D and J gene segments. For a sequence to be retained, a match of at least six nucleotides was required to both a V gene segment and a J gene segment. Rearrangements were classified as productive when the CDR3 lacked stop codons and remained in frame with V and J, and all other rearrangements were classified as non-productive. Following IMGT convention, CDR3 was defined as the stretch from the second conserved V-encoded cysteine up to the conserved J-encoded phenylalanine. Sequences without an unambiguous match to a single V gene segment were excluded from the earlier analysis of several hundred of the donors. In an earlier analysis of about 590 of the donors, a V segment was called functional when productive rearrangements were above 56.7%, and segregating when the standard deviation between donors exceeded 5%. To diagnose cytomegalovirus status from the catalog of TCR beta chain sequences, a statistical classification framework was built. In a later analysis, V and J genes were assigned by comparing TCR nucleotide sequences against IMGT/GENE-DB human TR gene sequences. A later analysis assigned CDR3 sequences and most-parsimonious VDJ recombination scenarios with the TCRdist pipeline. A later analysis defined each TCR beta chain by its CDR3 amino acid sequence plus V-gene family, and excluded reads lacking a unique V-gene family. In a later analysis, several hundred highly shared, low-generation-probability nucleotide sequences were removed to address suspected cross-contamination and a sequencing artifact. A later analysis calculated a clonal expansion index for each public chain from normalized within-repertoire ranks of inferred template counts. In a later analysis, generation probabilities were computed with a VDJ recombination model fitted to out-of-frame rearrangements, and the resulting probabilities were checked against IGoR. In a later analysis, TCR-TCR, TCR-HLA and TCR-CMV co-occurrence was scored with hypergeometric tests, and a repertoire-size bias correction was applied to TCR pairs. A later analysis estimated false discovery rates by permuting HLA or CMV assignments 20 times. In a later analysis, co-occurring TCRs were grouped using DBSCAN, and TCRdist sequence similarity was added for clustering within HLA-allele-positive subsets. Repertoires with fewer than 30,000 or more than 120,000 public chains, plus five repertoires with anomalous nucleotide sharing, were excluded from co-occurrence clustering. The source is immuneACCESS, and TCRdb retained only in-frame sequences with V and J called. Part of the clones is not carried over; for the studies checked, unresolved V genes explain less than half of this, and the remainder is unexplained. V and J calls plus clone size are reproduced from that table; the DNA served to infer D and trimming. The sample includes 150,000 to 200,000 clones, with around 76% observed a single time. The ten largest clones capture 2% to 2.5% of the sample.

The cohort was made up of under 800 healthy bone marrow donors. Cohort members were all nominally healthy when sampled, although unrecorded immune exposures were likely present. The donor tested CMV seropositive, placing the donor among the roughly 300 seropositive members of the cohort. A peripheral blood sample was provided by each donor, and peripheral blood mononuclear cells were used for TCR beta sequencing. The Qiagen DNeasy Blood Extraction Kit was used to extract genomic DNA from the blood cell samples. On this clone: Its antigen target is currently unknown. No much larger clone exists at a distance of one base, and base qualities are not known.

The CDR3 sequence holds 16 residues, the cysteine and phenylalanine included. Here the CDR3 DNA is all that survives: 48 bases in frame from base 1. The germline V gene (reference sequence) supplies CDR1 SGHNT and CDR2 YYREEE. The junction shows trimming of 4 bases on V and 5 bases on J, and the gene matches do not reach 9 bases of it. The receptor chain draws on TRBV5-4 and TRBJ2-7; the junction holds 13 bases that match TRBD2. The sequenced sample consisted of PBMCs. The sequence was collected from a woman in her 30s in good health and CMV-seropositive. The DNA reads as follows: TGTGCCAGCAGCCCCGGGACTAGCGGGATAAGGAACGAGCAGTACTTC. Its protein is CASSPGTSGIRNEQYF.